This T cell receptor delta chain comes out of a study of gamma-delta T cells after stem cell transplantation. A note on this clone: An end of the junction differs from the germline gene, which may be a read error.

The CDR3 spans 20 residues. CDR1 GEAIGNYY and CDR2 EKD come from the germline V gene. TCRdb re-called clones from the RT-PCR reads via CATT. Here the sample spans 2,000 or so delta-chain clones, approximately 30% being singletons. This receptor was identified in a human donor. It is not recorded whose cells these are; they may come from a transplant donor. The sequenced sample was gamma-delta T cells. The chain joins TRDV2 to TRDJ3; 13 positions agree with TRDD3. CDR3 sequence: CACDSILGDTVTCDTRQMFF. The DNA of the CDR3 is TGTGCCTGTGACTCCATACTGGGGGATACGGTAACCTGTGACACCCGACAGATGTTTTTC.